Listed below are T cell receptor beta chains from one sample, sequenced in a study of T-cell memory formation after mild COVID-19. TCRdb re-derived calls from the 5' RACE reads in MiXCR, one entry per CDR3 protein. Among more than 300,000 distinct CDR3 sequences, more than 20% were seen once, and the ten largest hold under 25%. Sequencing was carried out using PBMCs or a T cell subset sorted from them (not recorded which). Source of these receptors: a man aged 18 to 29 who had mild COVID-19 (a few samples of this study predate the infection). Cell type and time point are not known. CDR3s include the opening cysteine and the closing phenylalanine or tryptophan. The D gene is left open where the match is weak. Expanded clones get a size class; other rows say once, few or many, or leave the size out.

D,size,V,J,DNA,CDR3
-,few,TRBV2,TRBJ2-2,TGTGCCAGTTTCACACAGGTGAACACCGGGGAGCTGTTTTTT,CASFTQVNTGELFF
TRBD2,many,TRBV4-1,TRBJ2-7,TGCGCCAGCAGCTGGACTAGGTCTGACGAGCAGTACTTC,CASSWTRSDEQYF
TRBD1,many,TRBV4-1,TRBJ1-1,TGCGCCAGCAGCCCACGGCAGGGGGTACGTACCACGGAAATGAACACTGAAGCTTTCTTT,CASSPRQGVRTTEMNTEAFF
-,many,TRBV18,TRBJ2-4,TGTGCCAGCTCACCACCGGAGTGGCAGGGGTTAGGCAAAAACATTCAGTACTTC,CASSPPEWQGLGKNIQYF
-,few,TRBV28,TRBJ1-2,TGTGCCAGCATGTTAACAGAAGTAGGCTATGGCTACACCTTC,CASMLTEVGYGYTF
-,-,TRBV12-3/TRBV12-4,TRBJ1-5,TGTGCCAGCAGTTTCAACCCAGGGGAGCAGCCCCAGCATTTT,CASSFNPGEQPQHF
-,few,TRBV5-8,TRBJ2-5,TGTGCCAGCAGGGGGTTCGAGACCCAGTACTTC,CASRGFETQYF
TRBD1,-,TRBV5-1,TRBJ2-5,TGCGCCAGCAGCTTGGGCGGGACAGGGGAAGAGACCCAGTACTTC,CASSLGGTGEETQYF
-,-,TRBV5-1,TRBJ1-4,TGCGCCAGCAGCTTGGCCGGGCAGGATGAAAAACTGTTTTTT,CASSLAGQDEKLFF
TRBD1,-,TRBV4-2,TRBJ2-5,TGTGCCAGCAGCTTTGCAGGGGGTAGCCACCAGGAGACCCAGTACTTC,CASSFAGGSHQETQYF
-,few,TRBV30,TRBJ2-1,TGTGCCTGGAGTGAGGGAGACCACAATGAGCAGTTCTTC,CAWSEGDHNEQFF
-,few,TRBV9,TRBJ1-2,TGTGCCAGCAGCGACCGGTTTACGCGCTACACCTTC,CASSDRFTRYTF
TRBD1,-,TRBV10-3,TRBJ2-7,TGTGCCATCAGTCTCCAAAAAACAGGGGCCTACGAGCAGTACTTC,CAISLQKTGAYEQYF
-,many,TRBV5-6,TRBJ2-3,TGTGCCAGCAGCTGGGTGGATACGCAGTATTTT,CASSWVDTQYF
TRBD2,-,TRBV5-1,TRBJ2-1,TGCGCCAGCAGTTTTCTAGCGGGGGGGCCCAATGAGCAGTTCTTC,CASSFLAGGPNEQFF
-,-,TRBV6-6,TRBJ2-6,TGTGCCAGCAGTTACCAAACCCCCGGGACGAGCTCTGGGGCCAACGTCCTGACTTTC,CASSYQTPGTSSGANVLTF
TRBD1,few,TRBV7-2,TRBJ2-4,TGTGCCAGCAGCCCGAGACAGGGTATAAACATTCAGTACTTC,CASSPRQGINIQYF
-,-,TRBV6-2/TRBV6-3,TRBJ2-3,TGTGCCATCAACCGGGCCGGGGATACGCAGTATTTT,CAINRAGDTQYF
-,few,TRBV5-1,TRBJ2-1,TGCGCCAGCAGCTTGGGGCAATCCGATGAGCAGTTCTTC,CASSLGQSDEQFF
-,few,TRBV21-1,TRBJ2-3,TGTGCCAGCAGCGACCCCCCGGGACAGACTAGCACAGATACGCAGTATTTT,CASSDPPGQTSTDTQYF
-,-,TRBV9,TRBJ2-3,TGTGCCAGCAGCGTGGGGGGACGTCCCGGCGGAGATACGCAGTATTTT,CASSVGGRPGGDTQYF